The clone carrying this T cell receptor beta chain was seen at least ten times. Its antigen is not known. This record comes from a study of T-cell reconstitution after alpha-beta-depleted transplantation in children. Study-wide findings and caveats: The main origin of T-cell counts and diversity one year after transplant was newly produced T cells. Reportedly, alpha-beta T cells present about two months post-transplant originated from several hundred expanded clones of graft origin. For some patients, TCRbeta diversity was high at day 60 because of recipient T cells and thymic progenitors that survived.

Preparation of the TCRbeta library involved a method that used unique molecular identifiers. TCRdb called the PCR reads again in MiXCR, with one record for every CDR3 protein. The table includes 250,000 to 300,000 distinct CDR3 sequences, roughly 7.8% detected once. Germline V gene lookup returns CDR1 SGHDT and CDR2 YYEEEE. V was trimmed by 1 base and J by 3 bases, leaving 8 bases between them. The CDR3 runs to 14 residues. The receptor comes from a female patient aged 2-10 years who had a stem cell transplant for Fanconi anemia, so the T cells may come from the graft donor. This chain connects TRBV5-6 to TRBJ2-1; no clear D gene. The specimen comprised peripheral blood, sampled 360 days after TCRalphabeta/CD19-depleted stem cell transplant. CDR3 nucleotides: TGTGCCAGCAGCTTGTCCTACAGCTACAATGAGCAGTTCTTC. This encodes CASSLSYSYNEQFF.